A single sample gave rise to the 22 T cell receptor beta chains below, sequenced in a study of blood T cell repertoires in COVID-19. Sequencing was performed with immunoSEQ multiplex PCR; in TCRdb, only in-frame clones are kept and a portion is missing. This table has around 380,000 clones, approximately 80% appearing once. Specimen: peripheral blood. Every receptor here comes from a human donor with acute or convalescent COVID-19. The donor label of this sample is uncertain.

The chain's CDR3 is CASSPDDRDTEAFF. The CDR3 DNA reads TGTGCCAGCAGCCCAGACGACAGAGACACTGAAGCTTTCTTT. The chain has TRBV3-1 (or the pseudogene TRBV3-2) and TRBJ1-1; D might be TRBD1 (5 bases). Germline lookup yields CDR1 LGHDT and CDR2 YNNKEL (reference sequence). With 4 bases removed from V and 3 bases from J, the gap between germline ends came to 12 bases. The CDR3 spans 14 residues.

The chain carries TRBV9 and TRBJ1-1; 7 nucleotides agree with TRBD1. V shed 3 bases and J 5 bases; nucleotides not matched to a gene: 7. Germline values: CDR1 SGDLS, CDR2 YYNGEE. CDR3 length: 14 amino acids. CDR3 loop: CASSAGTVATEAFF. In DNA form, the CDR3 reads TGTGCCAGCAGCGCCGGGACAGTGGCGACTGAAGCTTTCTTT. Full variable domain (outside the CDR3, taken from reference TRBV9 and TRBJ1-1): DSGVTQTPKHLITATGQRVTLRCSPRSGDLSVYWYQQSLDQGLQFLIQYYNGEERAKGNILERFSAQQFPDLHSELNLSSLELGDSALYFCASSAGTVATEAFFGQGTRLTVV.

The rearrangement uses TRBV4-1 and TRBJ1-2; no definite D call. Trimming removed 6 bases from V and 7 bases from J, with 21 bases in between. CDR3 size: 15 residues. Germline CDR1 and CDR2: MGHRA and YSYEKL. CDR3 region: CASSPRAGGGFGYTF. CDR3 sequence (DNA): TGCGCCAGCAGTCCCCGGGCTGGAGGAGGTTTTGGCTACACCTTC.

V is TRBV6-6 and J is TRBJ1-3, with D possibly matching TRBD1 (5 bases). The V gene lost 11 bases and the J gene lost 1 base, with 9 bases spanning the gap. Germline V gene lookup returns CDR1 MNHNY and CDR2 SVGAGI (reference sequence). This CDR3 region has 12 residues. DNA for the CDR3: TGTGCCGCGTCAGGGTCTGGAAACACCATATATTTT. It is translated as CAASGSGNTIYF.

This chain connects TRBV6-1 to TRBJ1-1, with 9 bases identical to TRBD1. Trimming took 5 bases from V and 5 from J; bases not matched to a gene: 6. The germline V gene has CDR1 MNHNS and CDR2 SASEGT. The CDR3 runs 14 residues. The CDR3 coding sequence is TGTGCCAGCAGTATGGGACAGGGTTTGACTGAAGCTTTCTTT. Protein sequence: CASSMGQGLTEAFF.

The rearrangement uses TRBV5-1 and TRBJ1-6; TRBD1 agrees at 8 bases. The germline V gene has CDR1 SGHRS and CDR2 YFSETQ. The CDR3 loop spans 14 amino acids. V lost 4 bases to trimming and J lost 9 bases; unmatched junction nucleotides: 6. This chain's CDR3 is CASSAAGGSSPLHF. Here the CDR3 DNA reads TGCGCCAGCAGCGCCGCAGGGGGCTCTTCACCCCTCCACTTT.

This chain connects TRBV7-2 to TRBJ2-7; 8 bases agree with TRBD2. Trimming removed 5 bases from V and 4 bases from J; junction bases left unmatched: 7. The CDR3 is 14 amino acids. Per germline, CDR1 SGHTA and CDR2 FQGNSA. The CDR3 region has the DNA TGTGCCAGCAGCGCCGGGACTAGGCTTTACGAGCAGTACTTC. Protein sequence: CASSAGTRLYEQYF.

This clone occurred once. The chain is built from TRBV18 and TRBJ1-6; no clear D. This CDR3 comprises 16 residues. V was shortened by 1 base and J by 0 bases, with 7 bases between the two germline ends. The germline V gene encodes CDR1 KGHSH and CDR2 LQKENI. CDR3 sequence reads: CASSPQQSSYNSPLHF. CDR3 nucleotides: TGTGCCAGCTCACCACAACAGAGCTCCTATAATTCACCCCTCCACTTT.

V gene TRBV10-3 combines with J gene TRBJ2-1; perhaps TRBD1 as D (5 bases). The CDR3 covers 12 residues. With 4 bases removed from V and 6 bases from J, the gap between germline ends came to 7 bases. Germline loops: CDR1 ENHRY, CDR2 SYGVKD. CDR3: CAISGQGNEQFF. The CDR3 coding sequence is TGTGCCATCAGTGGTCAGGGCAATGAGCAGTTCTTC.

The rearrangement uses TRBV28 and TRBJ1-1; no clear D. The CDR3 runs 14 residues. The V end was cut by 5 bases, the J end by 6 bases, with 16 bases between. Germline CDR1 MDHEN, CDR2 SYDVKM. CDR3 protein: CASSPQPGLAEAFF. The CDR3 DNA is TGTGCCAGCAGTCCCCAGCCTGGACTTGCTGAAGCTTTCTTT. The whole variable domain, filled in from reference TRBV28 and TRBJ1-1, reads DVKVTQSSRYLVKRTGEKVFLECVQDMDHENMFWYRQDPGLGLRLIYFSYDVKMKEKGDIPEGYSVSREKKERFSLILESASTNQTSMYLCASSPQPGLAEAFFGQGTRLTVV.

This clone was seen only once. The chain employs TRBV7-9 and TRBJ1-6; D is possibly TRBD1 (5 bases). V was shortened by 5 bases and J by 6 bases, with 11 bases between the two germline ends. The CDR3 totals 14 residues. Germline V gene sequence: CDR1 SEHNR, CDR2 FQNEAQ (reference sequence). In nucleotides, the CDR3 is TGTGCCAGCAGCCCCGGGGGATTTAATTCACCCCTCCACTTT. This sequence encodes CASSPGGFNSPLHF.

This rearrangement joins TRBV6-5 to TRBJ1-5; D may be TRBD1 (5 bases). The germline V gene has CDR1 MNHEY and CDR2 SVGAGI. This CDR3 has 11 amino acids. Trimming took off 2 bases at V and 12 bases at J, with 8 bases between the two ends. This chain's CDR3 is CASSYRGGQHF. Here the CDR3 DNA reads TGTGCCAGCAGTTACAGGGGCGGCCAGCATTTT.

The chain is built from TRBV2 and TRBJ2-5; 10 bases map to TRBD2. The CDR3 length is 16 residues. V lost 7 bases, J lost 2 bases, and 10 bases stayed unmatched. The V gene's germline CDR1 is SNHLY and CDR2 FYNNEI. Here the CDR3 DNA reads TGTGCCAGCACTACTACCCGACTAGCGGGTCAAGAGACCCAGTACTTC. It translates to CASTTTRLAGQETQYF.

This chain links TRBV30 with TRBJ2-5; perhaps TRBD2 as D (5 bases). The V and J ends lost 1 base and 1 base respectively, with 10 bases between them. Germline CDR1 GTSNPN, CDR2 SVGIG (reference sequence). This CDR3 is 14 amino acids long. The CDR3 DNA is TGTGCCTGGAGTGGAGGAGGTGCCCAAGAGACCCAGTACTTC. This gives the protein CAWSGGGAQETQYF. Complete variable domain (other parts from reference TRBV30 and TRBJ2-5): SQTIHQWPATLVQPVGSPLSLECTVEGTSNPNLYWYRQAAGRGLQLLFYSVGIGQISSEVPQNLSASRPQDRQFILSSKKLLLSDSGFYLCAWSGGGAQETQYFGPGTRLLVL.

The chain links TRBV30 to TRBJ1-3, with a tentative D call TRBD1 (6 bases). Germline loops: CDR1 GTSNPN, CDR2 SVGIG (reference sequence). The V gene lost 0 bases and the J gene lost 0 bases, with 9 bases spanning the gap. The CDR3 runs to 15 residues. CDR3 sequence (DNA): TGTGCCTGGAGTGTGGGACATTTCTCTGGAAACACCATATATTTT. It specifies CAWSVGHFSGNTIYF.

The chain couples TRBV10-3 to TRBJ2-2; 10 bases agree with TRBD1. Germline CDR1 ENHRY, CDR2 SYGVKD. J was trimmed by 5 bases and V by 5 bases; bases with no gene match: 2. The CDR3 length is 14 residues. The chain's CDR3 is CAISWTGGTGELFF. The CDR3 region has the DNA TGTGCCATCAGTTGGACAGGGGGAACCGGGGAGCTGTTTTTT.

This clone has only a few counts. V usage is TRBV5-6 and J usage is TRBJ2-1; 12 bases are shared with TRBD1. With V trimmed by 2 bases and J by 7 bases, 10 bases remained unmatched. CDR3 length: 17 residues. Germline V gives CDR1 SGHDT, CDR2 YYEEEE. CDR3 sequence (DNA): TGTGCCAGCAGCTTCGAGGCCGGGACAGGGGGCTTGAATGAGCAGTTCTTC. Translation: CASSFEAGTGGLNEQFF.

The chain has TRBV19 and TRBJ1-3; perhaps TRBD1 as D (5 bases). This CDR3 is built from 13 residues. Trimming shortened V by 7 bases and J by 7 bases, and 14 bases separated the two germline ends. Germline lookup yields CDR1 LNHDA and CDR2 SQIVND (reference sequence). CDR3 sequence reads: CASTLAWGNTIYF. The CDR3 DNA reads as TGTGCCAGTACCCTCGCGTGGGGCAACACCATATATTTT.

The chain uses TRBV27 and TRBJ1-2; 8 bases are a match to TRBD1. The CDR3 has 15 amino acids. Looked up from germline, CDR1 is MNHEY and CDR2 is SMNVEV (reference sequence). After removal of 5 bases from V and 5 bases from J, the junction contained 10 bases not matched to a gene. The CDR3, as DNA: TGTGCCAGCAGTCCGCGGACAGGGCTGGGTTATGGCTACACCTTC. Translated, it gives CASSPRTGLGYGYTF.

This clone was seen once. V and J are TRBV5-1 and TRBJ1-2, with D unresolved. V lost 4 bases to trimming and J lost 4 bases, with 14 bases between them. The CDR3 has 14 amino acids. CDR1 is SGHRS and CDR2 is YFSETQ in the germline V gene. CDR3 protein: CASSHLTHFYGYTF. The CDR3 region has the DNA TGCGCCAGCAGCCACCTTACCCACTTCTATGGCTACACCTTC.

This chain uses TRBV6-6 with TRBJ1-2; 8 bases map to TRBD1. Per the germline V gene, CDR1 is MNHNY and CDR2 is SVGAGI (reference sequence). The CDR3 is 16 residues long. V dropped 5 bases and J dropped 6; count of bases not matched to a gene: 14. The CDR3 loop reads CASSLNTGTGDHGYTF. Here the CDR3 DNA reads TGTGCCAGCAGTCTGAACACCGGGACAGGCGATCATGGCTACACCTTC.

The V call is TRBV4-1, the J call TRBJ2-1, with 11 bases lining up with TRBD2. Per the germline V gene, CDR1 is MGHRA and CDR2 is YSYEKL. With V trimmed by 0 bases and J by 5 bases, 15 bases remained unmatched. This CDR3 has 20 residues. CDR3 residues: CASSQDESLGTSGRDNEQFF. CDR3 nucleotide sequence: TGCGCCAGCAGCCAAGATGAGAGTTTGGGAACTAGCGGGAGAGACAATGAGCAGTTCTTC.